The 17 T cell receptor beta chains below come from one sample, sequenced in a study of OX40 agonist ivuxolimab in advanced cancers. Generated by immunoSEQ multiplex PCR, the TCRdb table keeps only in-frame clones and is missing some. The data contain 55,000 or so clones, 70% to 90% of them singletons. The specimen comprised CD4+ or CD8+ T cells sorted from blood, sampled in a trial of the OX40 agonist ivuxolimab. The receptor set was obtained from an adult with an advanced solid tumor such as melanoma, head and neck, liver or kidney cancer.

Here the CDR3 DNA reads TGTGCCAGCAGTTACGAAGGGAACCGGTGGTACAATGAGCAGTTCTTC. Translating it yields CASSYEGNRWYNEQFF. The chain has TRBV6-5 and TRBJ2-1; D not resolved. Germline V gene data show CDR1 as MNHEY and CDR2 as SVGAGI. This CDR3 spans 16 amino acids. Trimming removed 2 bases at V and 4 bases at J, with 15 bases between.

Only one count was recorded for this clone. This chain uses TRBV30 with TRBJ2-5; the D gene is possibly TRBD1 (6 bases). CDR1 and CDR2 (germline): GTSNPN, SVGIG (reference sequence). V dropped 0 bases and J dropped 4 bases, with 15 bases sitting between them. This CDR3 contains 15 residues. The CDR3 loop reads CAWSVPGAKGETQYF. The CDR3 DNA reads TGTGCCTGGAGTGTACCAGGGGCGAAGGGAGAGACCCAGTACTTC.

V and J are TRBV6-5 and TRBJ1-6; the D gene is possibly TRBD1 (5 bases). Trimming cost V 0 bases and J 8 bases, with 14 bases left between them. Germline V gene data show CDR1 as MNHEY and CDR2 as SVGAGI. CDR3 length: 16 amino acids. The CDR3 reads CASSYSGPRRDSPLHF. DNA of the CDR3: TGTGCCAGCAGTTACTCGGGGCCGCGGCGGGATTCACCCCTCCACTTT.

The chain is built from TRBV5-1 and TRBJ1-1; D is perhaps TRBD1 (5 bases). Trimming removed 3 bases at V and 4 bases at J, with 10 bases between. The CDR3 has 13 residues. Germline V lookup: CDR1 SGHRS, CDR2 YFSETQ. For the CDR3, the DNA is TGCGCCAGCAGCTCGCAGGGTTCCACTGAAGCTTTCTTT. Translating it yields CASSSQGSTEAFF.

The V and J genes are TRBV5-1 and TRBJ2-3, with 9 bases that match TRBD2. J lost 2 bases, V lost 0 bases, and 7 bases had no gene match. CDR3 length: 17 residues. Germline V CDR1 and CDR2: SGHRS, YFSETQ. The CDR3 DNA reads as TGCGCCAGCAGCTTGGCCAGGGCTAGCGGGGACACAGATACGCAGTATTTT. Amino acids: CASSLARASGDTDTQYF.

The chain is built from TRBV30 and TRBJ1-4, with unresolved D. This CDR3 contains 12 residues. The V end was cut by 5 bases, the J end by 8 bases, with 12 bases between. The germline CDR1 and CDR2 sequences are GTSNPN and SVGIG (reference sequence). The CDR3 is CAWDNAFEKLFF. The CDR3 coding sequence is TGTGCCTGGGACAATGCTTTCGAAAAACTGTTTTTT.

This chain joins TRBV9 and TRBJ1-2, with a tentative D call TRBD1 (6 bases). The V end lost 0 bases, the J end lost 8 bases, and 17 bases lay between the germline ends. CDR1 is SGDLS and CDR2 is YYNGEE in the germline V gene. This CDR3 region has 15 residues. The CDR3 is CASSVGGTKTWGYTF. CDR3 DNA: TGTGCCAGCAGCGTAGGGGGGACAAAGACGTGGGGCTACACCTTC.

This chain uses TRBV2 with TRBJ1-4; D is unclear. The CDR3 runs 14 residues. Germline assignment: CDR1 SNHLY and CDR2 FYNNEI. Trimming took off 3 bases at V and 5 bases at J, with 10 bases between the two ends. The CDR3 loop is CASSENSLNEKLFF. CDR3 nucleotides: TGTGCCAGCAGTGAGAACAGCCTAAATGAAAAACTGTTTTTT.

With regard to this clone: This same CDR3 is encoded by further DNA sequences in the sample. The chain is built from TRBV19 and TRBJ1-5; D unresolved. Trimming stripped 4 bases from V and 3 bases from J, with 19 bases between. This CDR3 contains 17 residues. The germline gives CDR1 LNHDA, CDR2 SQIVND (reference sequence). The CDR3 is CASSTSTTSYNNQPQHF. Here the CDR3 DNA reads TGTGCCAGTAGTACGTCGACCACAAGTTATAACAATCAGCCCCAGCATTTT. The full variable domain, with the rest looked up from reference TRBV19 and TRBJ1-5, is DGGITQSPKYLFRKEGQNVTLSCEQNLNHDAMYWYRQDPGQGLRLIYYSQIVNDFQKGDIAEGYSVSREKKESFPLTVTSAQKNPTAFYLCASSTSTTSYNNQPQHFGDGTRLSIL.

The chain employs TRBV28 and TRBJ2-5; D unclear. Trimming pared 1 base from V and 5 bases from J, leaving 5 bases between. CDR1 and CDR2 (germline): MDHEN, SYDVKM. The CDR3 covers 12 residues. CDR3 in amino acids: CASSLSAETQYF. The CDR3 nucleotides read TGTGCCAGCAGTTTATCCGCGGAGACCCAGTACTTC.

The rearrangement links TRBV5-1 to TRBJ2-3; no clear D gene. Per germline, CDR1 SGHRS and CDR2 YFSETQ. Trimming removed 3 bases from V and 5 bases from J, with 4 bases in between. CDR3 length: 11 amino acids. CDR3 in amino acids: CASSSGDTQYF. As DNA, the CDR3 is TGCGCCAGCAGCTCAGGAGATACGCAGTATTTT.

The genes are TRBV18 and TRBJ2-7; 7 nucleotides agree with TRBD1. The germline V gene has CDR1 KGHSH and CDR2 LQKENI. The V segment lost 5 bases and the J segment 5 bases; nucleotides outside the gene matches: 3. The CDR3 has 12 residues. This chain's CDR3 is CASSATGDEQYF. The CDR3 DNA reads as TGTGCCAGCTCAGCCACAGGGGACGAGCAGTACTTC. The variable domain in full, with the rest retrieved from reference TRBV18 and TRBJ2-7, is NAGVMQNPRHLVRRRGQEARLRCSPMKGHSHVYWYRQLPEEGLKFMVYLQKENIIDESGMPKERFSAEFPKEGPSILRIQQVVRGDSAAYFCASSATGDEQYFGPGTRLTVT.

The rearrangement uses TRBV28 and TRBJ2-7, with 9 bases aligning to TRBD1. The junction had 11 bases not matched to a gene; V was cut back by 6 bases and J by 8 bases. The CDR3 length is 14 residues. The V gene's germline CDR1 is MDHEN and CDR2 SYDVKM. The CDR3 region is CASRRTGGSMKQYF. In DNA, the CDR3 is TGTGCCAGCAGAAGAACAGGGGGCTCGATGAAGCAGTACTTC.

This chain connects TRBV5-6 to TRBJ1-3; D gene unclear. The V end lost 0 bases, the J end lost 7 bases, and 14 bases lay between the germline ends. The CDR3 runs to 15 residues. Germline CDR1 is SGHDT and CDR2 is YYEEEE. The DNA for the CDR3 is TGTGCCAGCAGCTTGGAAGGGCCTGGGCGCAACACCATATATTTT. Protein product: CASSLEGPGRNTIYF.

J is TRBJ1-1 and V is TRBV10-3; no clear D gene. Deletions cut 6 bases from V and 1 base from J, with 12 bases between. The CDR3 covers 14 residues. CDR1 and CDR2 (germline): ENHRY, SYGVKD. As DNA, the CDR3 is TGTGCCATCAGAGGAGAGTCGGGGAACACTGAAGCTTTCTTT. Protein product: CAIRGESGNTEAFF.

This chain uses TRBV2 with TRBJ1-3; D gene uncertain. V lost 2 bases and J 4 bases, leaving 15 bases between the germline ends. The germline V gene encodes CDR1 SNHLY and CDR2 FYNNEI. This CDR3 region has 16 residues. The CDR3 sequence is CASSEHNRAQGNTIYF. The CDR3 coding sequence is TGTGCCAGCAGTGAACACAACCGGGCCCAAGGAAACACCATATATTTT. Drawing the rest from reference TRBV2 and TRBJ1-3, the complete variable domain is EPEVTQTPSHQVTQMGQEVILRCVPISNHLYFYWYRQILGQKVEFLVSFYNNEISEKSEIFDDQFSVERPDGSNFTLKIRSTKLEDSAMYFCASSEHNRAQGNTIYFGEGSWLTVV.

The V gene is TRBV5-4, the J gene TRBJ2-1; 10 bases are a match to TRBD1. Germline V gene sequence: CDR1 SGHNT, CDR2 YYREEE (reference sequence). The CDR3 runs to 14 residues. V was pared by 3 bases and J by 6 bases, with 3 bases of the junction left unmatched. The CDR3 region is CASSSGTGVNEQFF. CDR3 DNA: TGTGCCAGCAGCTCCGGGACAGGGGTCAATGAGCAGTTCTTC.